These 16 T cell receptor beta chains came from one sample sequenced in a study of PD-L1 blockade in urothelial cancer. The data were produced by immunoSEQ multiplex PCR, yet TCRdb's version contains in-frame clones alone and is incomplete. The table has more than 35,000 clones, around 80% seen once; the top ten hold roughly 3.1%. This specimen consisted of PBMCs, obtained around atezolizumab (anti-PD-L1) treatment. These TCRs come from a man in his 70s with urothelial cancer.

This clone has just one count. This chain connects TRBV6-6 to TRBJ1-5; possibly TRBD1 for D (5 bases). The V end lost 0 bases, the J end lost 4 bases, and 13 bases lay between the germline ends. CDR3 length equals 16 residues. From germline, CDR1 is MNHNY and CDR2 SVGAGI (reference sequence). For the CDR3, the DNA is TGTGCCAGCAGTTACTCGTCTCCGGGGGGGAATCAGCCCCAGCATTTT. This encodes CASSYSSPGGNQPQHF.

The rearrangement joins TRBV19 to TRBJ1-1; D remains unclear. Germline V gene sequence: CDR1 LNHDA, CDR2 SQIVND (reference sequence). The CDR3 is 11 residues long. V was clipped by 8 bases and J by 8 bases, with 12 bases between them. The CDR3 bases are TGTGCCAGTCGAAGAGGAGGGGAAGCTTTCTTT. Translating it yields CASRRGGEAFF.

The chain is built from TRBV9 and TRBJ2-7; D remains unclear. CDR3 length equals 13 residues. Germline V gene data show CDR1 as SGDLS and CDR2 as YYNGEE. The V end was cut by 3 bases, the J end by 6 bases, with 13 bases between. This CDR3 reads CASSARQAAEQYF. For the CDR3, the DNA is TGTGCCAGCAGCGCCCGGCAGGCCGCCGAGCAGTACTTC.

The rearrangement links TRBV5-6 to TRBJ1-2, with D maybe TRBD1 (6 bases). This CDR3 has 16 amino acids. The ends were cut back, 4 bases at V and 5 bases at J, with 21 bases in the middle. Germline V gives CDR1 SGHDT, CDR2 YYEEEE. This chain's CDR3 is CASSAITGSSFYGYTF. CDR3 coding DNA: TGTGCCAGCAGCGCCATTACAGGGTCCTCTTTTTATGGCTACACCTTC.

The rearrangement links TRBV19 to TRBJ2-2; D remains ambiguous. The CDR3 is 15 residues long. Germline values: CDR1 LNHDA, CDR2 SQIVND (reference sequence). Trimming removed 3 bases at V and 3 bases at J, with 11 bases between. This chain's CDR3 is CASSISSRYTGELFF. As DNA, the CDR3 is TGTGCCAGTAGTATTAGCAGTAGGTACACCGGGGAGCTGTTTTTT.

For the CDR3, the DNA is TGTGCCAGCAGCGCCGGGACAGGGGTATCCTACGAGCAGTACTTC. This codes for CASSAGTGVSYEQYF. The chain couples TRBV7-2 to TRBJ2-7, with 10 bases lining up with TRBD1. The CDR3 is 15 residues long. Germline trimming cut 5 bases from V and 1 base from J; bases unmatched to any gene: 5. CDR1 SGHTA and CDR2 FQGNSA come from the germline V gene. Filled out from reference TRBV7-2 and TRBJ2-7, the complete variable domain reads GAGVSQSPSNKVTEKGKDVELRCDPISGHTALYWYRQSLGQGLEFLIYFQGNSAPDKSGLPSDRFSAERTGGSVSTLTIQRTQQEDSAVYLCASSAGTGVSYEQYFGPGTRLTVT.

J is TRBJ2-1 and V is TRBV5-8; 10 positions agree with TRBD2. Germline loops: CDR1 SGHTS, CDR2 YDEGEE. The CDR3 runs 16 residues. Losses at the gene ends were 4 bases for V and 9 bases for J; bases not matched to a gene: 13. As DNA, the CDR3 is TGTGCCAGCAGCGACCAGGCTCTAGCGGGAGCGGGTGAGCAGTTCTTC. Its protein product is CASSDQALAGAGEQFF.

The CDR3 reads CAISDTARVNEKLFF. CDR3 nucleotide sequence: TGTGCCATCAGTGACACAGCCAGGGTTAATGAAAAACTGTTTTTT. V gene TRBV10-3 combines with J gene TRBJ1-4; D possibly corresponds to TRBD1 (5 bases). Trimming took off 3 bases at V and 4 bases at J, with 12 bases between the two ends. The CDR3 sequence is 15 residues long. Per germline, CDR1 ENHRY and CDR2 SYGVKD.

This chain links TRBV14 with TRBJ2-1; 7 bases line up with TRBD1. Germline CDR1 and CDR2: SGHDN and FVKESK. The CDR3 runs to 17 residues. V gave up 4 bases and J gave up 0 bases; unmatched junction bases: 9. The CDR3 bases are TGTGCCAGCAGCCCAAAGACAGGGCTCGGCTCCTACAATGAGCAGTTCTTC. Residues: CASSPKTGLGSYNEQFF.

In this sample, this clone turned up a few times. This chain links TRBV25-1 with TRBJ1-2; no firm D call. V lost 4 bases to trimming and J lost 3 bases, with 6 bases between them. Germline lookup yields CDR1 MGHDK and CDR2 SYGVNS. The CDR3 length is 12 residues. The CDR3 sequence: CASSAGDYGYTF. In nucleotides, the CDR3 is TGTGCCAGCAGTGCCGGAGACTATGGCTACACCTTC.

The genes are TRBV10-3 and TRBJ2-6; 8 bases align to TRBD1. The CDR3 is 19 residues long. The trim removed 4 bases at V and 0 bases at J, leaving 11 bases unmatched. Looked up from germline, CDR1 is ENHRY and CDR2 is SYGVKD. CDR3 in amino acids: CAISGIITGGSSGANVLTF. For the CDR3, the DNA is TGTGCCATCAGTGGCATAATCACAGGGGGTAGCTCTGGGGCCAACGTCCTGACTTTC.

CDR3 nucleotide sequence: TGCGCCAGCAGCCTGGGGGACAGGGGTACAGCAAACACCATATATTTT. This sequence encodes CASSLGDRGTANTIYF. This chain connects TRBV5-1 to TRBJ1-3; TRBD1 aligns across 10 bases. The CDR3 contains 16 residues. The J segment lost 6 bases and the V segment lost 4 bases, leaving 10 bases of the junction unmatched. Germline V lookup: CDR1 SGHRS, CDR2 YFSETQ. Full variable domain (outside the CDR3, taken from reference TRBV5-1 and TRBJ1-3): KAGVTQTPRYLIKTRGQQVTLSCSPISGHRSVSWYQQTPGQGLQFLFEYFSETQRNKGNFPGRFSGRQFSNSRSEMNVSTLELGDSALYLCASSLGDRGTANTIYFGEGSWLTVV.

This chain links TRBV6-5 with TRBJ1-5; D possibly corresponds to TRBD1 (5 bases). Trimming left V 4 bases short and J 4 bases short, with 14 bases between. From germline, CDR1 is MNHEY and CDR2 SVGAGI. The CDR3 totals 15 residues. The CDR3 sequence is CASSSQGRPNQPQHF. For the CDR3, the DNA is TGTGCCAGCAGTTCCCAGGGTAGACCAAATCAGCCCCAGCATTTT.

The table lists this clone with a count of one. This CDR3 reads CASSMGGGRHTEAFF. The CDR3 nucleotides read TGTGCCAGCAGCATGGGGGGGGGACGACACACTGAAGCTTTCTTT. The chain joins TRBV28 to TRBJ1-1; possibly TRBD1 for D (5 bases). Deletions cut 6 bases from V and 3 bases from J, with 17 bases between. Germline V gives CDR1 MDHEN, CDR2 SYDVKM. The CDR3 spans 15 residues.

As concerns this clone: This sample includes further DNA sequences coding for the same CDR3. V gene TRBV7-2 combines with J gene TRBJ1-5, with 7 bases fitting TRBD1. This CDR3 contains 14 residues. Germline CDR1 and CDR2: SGHTA and FQGNSA. V was pared by 1 base and J by 4 bases, with 1 base of the junction left unmatched. CDR3 bases: TGTGCCAGCAGCTTAGACAGGGGTAATCAGCCCCAGCATTTT. Translated, it gives CASSLDRGNQPQHF.

CDR3 sequence: CASSRRGDSYNEQFF. In DNA form, the CDR3 reads TGTGCCAGCAGCCGCAGGGGGGATTCCTACAATGAGCAGTTCTTC. The chain carries TRBV11-2 and TRBJ2-1; possible D gene TRBD1, 7 bases. The V end lost 5 bases, the J end lost 1 base, and 12 bases lay between the germline ends. CDR3 length equals 15 residues. Per the germline V gene, CDR1 is SGHAT and CDR2 is FQNNGV.